These T cell receptor beta chains were read from a single sample in a study of T-cell reconstitution after alpha-beta-depleted transplantation in children. TCRdb re-called the PCR reads with MiXCR, one entry per CDR3 protein. The data hold 420,000 or so distinct CDR3 sequences, with roughly a tenth observed a single time. The sample was PBMCs from the stem cell graft donor, taken from the stem cell graft. The receptors come from a human donor who donated a stem cell graft to a child with acute myeloid leukemia. Each CDR3 is given with its conserved first and last residue. Fields, in order: V gene, J gene, clone size, D gene, CDR3 DNA, CDR3 protein. A D gene is named only where the DNA matches it firmly. Size values are once, few and many counts, or a class for expanded clones, and some rows have none.

TRBV5-5	TRBJ1-5	many	NA	TGTGCCAGCAGTGAGGGAAATCAGCCCCAGCATTTT	CASSEGNQPQHF
TRBV20-1	TRBJ1-1	NA	NA	TGCAGTGCTAGACGGGGAGAGAACACTGAAGCTTTCTTT	CSARRGENTEAFF
TRBV5-1	TRBJ1-1	NA	NA	TGCGCCAGCAGCTCCAGAGGAGGGGACTCGAACACTGAAGCTTTCTTT	CASSSRGGDSNTEAFF
TRBV20-1	TRBJ2-5	NA	TRBD2	TGCAGTGCTAGAGATCTGATTAGCGGGGGAGAGACCCAGTACTTC	CSARDLISGGETQYF
TRBV7-2	TRBJ2-7	many	NA	TGTGCCAGCAGCCCAGGGTTACACGAGCAGTACTTC	CASSPGLHEQYF
TRBV5-6	TRBJ2-1	NA	TRBD2	TGTGCCAGCAGCTTGTCGACGGCGGGGGTGCACTACAATGAGCAGTTCTTC	CASSLSTAGVHYNEQFF
TRBV7-2	TRBJ2-3	few	NA	TGTGCCAGCAGCTCCCCATCAACTAGGCAGTATTTT	CASSSPSTRQYF
TRBV5-1	TRBJ2-1	few	TRBD2	TGCGCCAGCACCCCGACGGGAGGCTCCTACAATGAGCAGTTCTTC	CASTPTGGSYNEQFF
TRBV25-1	TRBJ2-5	few	TRBD2	TGTGCCAGCAGTGAATTCGGGGGGGCACGCGAGACCCAGTACTTC	CASSEFGGARETQYF
TRBV4-2	TRBJ2-7	many	TRBD2	TGTGCCAGCAGCCAAGAGTTTGGACTAGCCTACGAGCAGTACTTC	CASSQEFGLAYEQYF
TRBV7-9	TRBJ1-5	few	NA	TGTGCCAGCAGCCCCCGTGGAAGCAATCAGCCCCAGCATTTT	CASSPRGSNQPQHF
TRBV5-1	TRBJ2-3	few	TRBD2	TGCGCCAGCAGAGGACTAGCGTCAACAGATACGCAGTATTTT	CASRGLASTDTQYF
TRBV25-1	TRBJ1-2	NA	TRBD1	TGTGCCAGCAGTGAATTGGCAGGGGGCGGAAGTAATGGCTACACCTTC	CASSELAGGGSNGYTF
TRBV19	TRBJ1-3	NA	NA	TGTGCCAGTCGGGACACTGGAAACACCATATATTTT	CASRDTGNTIYF
TRBV19	TRBJ1-5	NA	NA	TGTGCCTGCTCGGTTCCACTCAGCAATCAGCCCCAGCATTTT	CACSVPLSNQPQHF
TRBV4-1	TRBJ1-2	NA	TRBD1	TGCGCCAGCAGCCAACCTAAGGACAGGCCGCGTGGCTACACCTTC	CASSQPKDRPRGYTF
TRBV6-4	TRBJ2-1	NA	TRBD1	TGTGCCAGCAGGGCAGGGGGCGCGGGCGATGAGCAGTTCTTC	CASRAGGAGDEQFF
TRBV9	TRBJ1-1	many	NA	TGTGCCAGCAGCGTAGGACACATGAACACTGAAGCTTTCTTT	CASSVGHMNTEAFF
TRBV5-1	TRBJ1-1	NA	TRBD1	TGCGCCAGCAGCTTGGGACAGGGGATGACTGAAGCTTTCTTT	CASSLGQGMTEAFF
TRBV11-2	TRBJ2-3	NA	NA	TGTGCCAGCAGCTCCTTAGTTAGCGGTACTAGCACAGATACGCAGTATTTT	CASSSLVSGTSTDTQYF
TRBV29-1	TRBJ2-7	many	TRBD2	TGCAGCGTCCTAGCGGGCTACGAGCAGTACTTC	CSVLAGYEQYF
TRBV6-1	TRBJ1-2	NA	NA	TGTGCCAGCAGTCCCATAACGGGACCCTATGGCTACACCTTC	CASSPITGPYGYTF
TRBV5-5	TRBJ2-1	many	TRBD2	TGTGCCAGCAGCGTGCGGGAGGGCCCCTCCAATGAGCAGTTCTTC	CASSVREGPSNEQFF
TRBV4-1	TRBJ2-7	NA	NA	TGCGCCAGCAGCCAGGCCTATCGTGCCTACGAGCAGTACTTC	CASSQAYRAYEQYF
TRBV4-2	TRBJ1-6	NA	TRBD1	TGTGCCAGCAGCCGAAACCGGGACAGGGTATCCTATAATTCACCCCTCCACTTT	CASSRNRDRVSYNSPLHF
TRBV5-1	TRBJ2-2	many	TRBD1	TGCGCCAGCAGCTTGGGATGGGGACAGCACACCGGGGAGCTGTTTTTT	CASSLGWGQHTGELFF
TRBV29-1	TRBJ2-3	NA	NA	TGCAGCGTTGATGGGCTAGCGTTGGATACGCAGTATTTT	CSVDGLALDTQYF
TRBV5-1	TRBJ1-1	few	NA	TGCGCCAGCAGCTTGCAAGGCAGGGCGGGTCTCTTT	CASSLQGRAGLF
TRBV12-5	TRBJ2-2	few	NA	TGTGCTAGTGGTTTGGTTCCGGGGTTCGCGAACACCGGGGAGCTGTTTTTT	CASGLVPGFANTGELFF
TRBV6-5	TRBJ1-1	few	NA	TGTGCCAGCAGCTACCGAGCAGGGGTCCGTCCCTCCCACACTGAAGCTTTCTTT	CASSYRAGVRPSHTEAFF
TRBV6-1	TRBJ2-2	NA	NA	TGTGCCAGCATAACCGCACACGAGATGGGCACCGGGGAGCTGTTTTTT	CASITAHEMGTGELFF
TRBV10-2	TRBJ1-5	few	TRBD1	TGCGCCAGCAGGGAATCCGGGACAGGGTTCGGCAATCAGCCCCAGCATTTT	CASRESGTGFGNQPQHF
TRBV4-1	TRBJ2-5	many	NA	TGCGCCAGCAGCCAAGGTCCCACGACAGTCCAAGAGACCCAGTACTTC	CASSQGPTTVQETQYF
TRBV20-1	TRBJ2-1	few	NA	TGCAGTGTTCAGCTAGGGGGAACCTACAATGAGCAGTTCTTC	CSVQLGGTYNEQFF
TRBV5-1	TRBJ2-7	NA	TRBD2	TGCGCCAGCCAGACTAGCGATGCCTACGAGCAGAACTTC	CASQTSDAYEQNF
TRBV6-1	TRBJ1-2	few	NA	TGTGCCAGCAGTCGGACAGTCACTAACTATGGCTACACCTTC	CASSRTVTNYGYTF
TRBV20-1	TRBJ1-1	few	NA	TGCAGTGCTAGAGATGGGACCGCCGAAGCTTTCTTT	CSARDGTAEAFF
TRBV4-1	TRBJ2-5	NA	NA	TGCGCCAGCAGCCAAGACTTGGGTTCGCGAGAGACCCAGTACTTC	CASSQDLGSRETQYF
TRBV29-1	TRBJ1-1	many	NA	TGCAGCGTTGAAGGACAGGAGCCCACTGAAGCTTTCTTT	CSVEGQEPTEAFF
TRBV21-1	TRBJ1-3	many	NA	TGTGCCAGCAGCAAAGCGCTGAGTAAATCTGGAAACACCATATATTTT	CASSKALSKSGNTIYF
TRBV5-1	TRBJ1-1	many	TRBD1	TGCGCCAGCAGCTCCGGGACAGGGGGCTCTGAAGCTTTCTTT	CASSSGTGGSEAFF
TRBV24-1	TRBJ2-1	NA	NA	TGTGCCACCAGTGTGGCTGATGAGCAGTTC	CATSVADEQF
TRBV29-1	TRBJ1-1	few	TRBD1	TGCAGCGCATCCCTGGGACAGGGGGGATCTGAAGCTTTCTTT	CSASLGQGGSEAFF
TRBV2	TRBJ2-1	NA	TRBD2	TGTGCCAGCAGAGGATTAGCGGGGCCCTCCTACAATGAGCAGTTCTTC	CASRGLAGPSYNEQFF
TRBV5-1	TRBJ1-4	NA	TRBD1	TGCGCCAGCAGCTTGGAGGCTTGGGACAGGGCGAATGAAAAACTGTTTTTT	CASSLEAWDRANEKLFF
TRBV11-2	TRBJ2-3	NA	NA	TGTGCCAGCAGAAGGTTGGGCACAGATACGCAGTATTTT	CASRRLGTDTQYF
TRBV4-2	TRBJ1-3	few	NA	TGTGCCAGCAGCCAAGATACAGGGAACTCTGGAAACACCATATATTTT	CASSQDTGNSGNTIYF